Detailed here is one T cell receptor beta chain. Clones were sequenced by immunoSEQ multiplex PCR, and TCRdb holds only the in-frame ones, with some missing. In the table there are about 56,000 clones, 56% of which are singletons. The sample comes from a study of cytotoxic CD8 clonotypes in ibrutinib-treated CLL. Germline V gene lookup returns CDR1 LGHNA and CDR2 YNFKEQ. Trimming removed 0 bases from V and 6 bases from J; junction bases left unmatched: 4. There are 15 residues in the CDR3. V is TRBV4-2 and J is TRBJ1-2; TRBD1 matches at 10 bases. The sample in question was PBMCs, obtained after 24 months of ibrutinib treatment. This receptor was taken from a human donor with chronic lymphocytic leukemia. The CDR3 loop reads CASSQDDRGRDGYTF. CDR3 DNA sequence: TGTGCCAGCAGCCAAGATGACAGGGGGCGTGATGGCTACACCTTC.